This T cell receptor beta chain was retrieved from a study of OX40 agonist ivuxolimab in advanced cancers. Study conclusions and caveats: The 0.1-3.0 mg/kg partial responders had among the lowest clonal expansion.

TCRdb keeps only in-frame clones here, not all; method: immunoSEQ multiplex PCR. The sample records some 90,000 clones, approximately 90% being singletons. In regard to this clone: No antigen is known for it. Other nucleotide sequences in the sample specify the same CDR3.

Trimming took 0 bases from V and 1 from J; bases not matched to a gene: 3. CDR3 length: 15 residues. CDR1 is SGHRS and CDR2 is YFSETQ in the germline V gene. The chain links TRBV5-1 to TRBJ2-7; 8 nucleotides align to TRBD2. The origin of this receptor is an adult with an advanced solid tumor such as melanoma, head and neck, liver or kidney cancer. Sequences were derived from CD4+ or CD8+ T cells sorted from blood, sampled in a trial of the OX40 agonist ivuxolimab. The CDR3 reads CASSLDSGTSYEQYF. DNA for the CDR3: TGCGCCAGCAGCTTGGATAGCGGGACTTCCTACGAGCAGTACTTC.